This is a list of T cell receptor beta chains from one sample in a study of cytomegalovirus exposure and HLA in healthy donors. The method was immunoSEQ multiplex PCR; TCRdb's version includes in-frame clones alone and lacks a portion of them. The data show some 140,000 clones, over 75% seen once. The sample comprised PBMCs. The receptors originated from a woman between 45 and 60 years old in good health and CMV-seropositive. Both conserved end residues are part of each CDR3. Each record gives: CDR3 protein, CDR3 DNA, D gene, J gene, V gene, clone size. A D gene is named only where the DNA matches it firmly. Clone size, where shown, is once, few, many, or a class for clones that have expanded.

CDR3: CASSQEASKETQYF; DNA: TGCGCCAGCAGCCAAGAGGCCAGTAAAGAGACCCAGTACTTC; D: -; J: TRBJ2-5; V: TRBV4-3; size: -
CDR3: CASSDGTYGANVLTF; DNA: TGTGCCAGCAGTGACGGGACTTACGGGGCCAACGTCCTGACTTTC; D: -; J: TRBJ2-6; V: TRBV6-6; size: -
CDR3: CAWKRENSYEQYF; DNA: TGTGCCTGGAAAAGGGAGAATTCCTACGAGCAGTACTTC; D: -; J: TRBJ2-7; V: TRBV30; size: once
CDR3: CASSQDPSSNQPQHF; DNA: TGCGCCAGCAGCCAAGATCCCAGTAGCAATCAGCCCCAGCATTTT; D: -; J: TRBJ1-5; V: TRBV4-1; size: -
CDR3: CASRPGQGLSGANVLTF; DNA: TGTGCCAGCAGACCGGGACAGGGGCTCTCTGGGGCCAACGTCCTGACTTTC; D: TRBD1; J: TRBJ2-6; V: TRBV2; size: -
CDR3: CASSILGSDSEQFF; DNA: TGTGCCAGCAGTATTCTAGGTAGCGATAGTGAGCAGTTCTTC; D: -; J: TRBJ2-1; V: TRBV6-6; size: -
CDR3: CASSLMGQGNTGELFF; DNA: TGCGCCAGCAGCTTGATGGGACAGGGAAACACCGGGGAGCTGTTTTTT; D: TRBD1; J: TRBJ2-2; V: TRBV5-1; size: -
CDR3: CASSRVSRAEGGYTF; DNA: TGTGCCAGCAGTAGGGTATCTCGGGCCGAGGGTGGCTACACCTTC; D: -; J: TRBJ1-2; V: TRBV6-5; size: -
CDR3: CASSLVLAGYVREQFF; DNA: TGTGCCAGCAGCTTAGTCCTAGCGGGGTATGTGAGGGAGCAGTTCTTC; D: TRBD2; J: TRBJ2-1; V: TRBV7-2; size: -
CDR3: CASSVAGTTSYEQYF; DNA: TGTGCCAGCAGCGTCGCCGGGACTACCTCCTACGAGCAGTACTTC; D: TRBD2; J: TRBJ2-7; V: TRBV9; size: -
CDR3: CASSLGGRTVTGELFF; DNA: TGTGCCAGCAGCTTAGGAGGACGGACAGTCACCGGGGAGCTGTTTTTT; D: -; J: TRBJ2-2; V: TRBV7-9; size: -
CDR3: CASSQEGGATNEKLFF; DNA: TGTGCCAGCAGCCAAGAGGGGGGAGCAACTAATGAAAAACTGTTTTTT; D: -; J: TRBJ1-4; V: TRBV4-2; size: -
CDR3: CASSSGTSSREQYF; DNA: TGTGCCAGCAGCTCCGGGACTAGCAGTAGGGAGCAGTACTTC; D: TRBD2; J: TRBJ2-5; V: TRBV7-3; size: -
CDR3: CASSGTWGGYEQYF; DNA: TGTGCCAGTAGTGGTACCTGGGGAGGGTACGAGCAGTACTTC; D: TRBD2; J: TRBJ2-7; V: TRBV19; size: -
CDR3: CATRLTSQDQETQYF; DNA: TGTGCCACGCGACTTACATCACAGGATCAAGAGACCCAGTACTTC; D: -; J: TRBJ2-5; V: TRBV10-3; size: -
CDR3: CASSQDGSPPAYNSPLHF; DNA: TGCGCCAGCAGCCAAGACGGGTCCCCCCCGGCTTATAATTCACCCCTCCACTTT; D: -; J: TRBJ1-6; V: TRBV4-3; size: -
CDR3: CASRDRGNTGELFF; DNA: TGTGCCAGCAGGGACAGGGGTAACACCGGGGAGCTGTTTTTT; D: TRBD1; J: TRBJ2-2; V: TRBV11-2; size: few
CDR3: CASRTLEAEVLFF; DNA: TGTGCCAGCAGAACCCTGGAGGCAGAAGTTTTGTTCTTC; D: -; J: TRBJ2-1; V: TRBV7-3; size: -
CDR3: CASSSTGTVNYGYTF; DNA: TGTGCCAGCAGCTCGACCGGGACAGTTAACTATGGCTACACCTTC; D: TRBD1; J: TRBJ1-2; V: TRBV7-9; size: -
CDR3: CASSLAGGHGYTF; DNA: TGTGCCAGCAGCTTAGCAGGGGGCCATGGCTACACCTTC; D: TRBD1; J: TRBJ1-2; V: TRBV7-9; size: -
CDR3: CASKTGGGNEQFF; DNA: TGTGCCAGTAAGACAGGCGGTGGCAATGAGCAGTTCTTC; D: -; J: TRBJ2-1; V: TRBV19; size: -
CDR3: CASSLGRGGGSYEQYF; DNA: TGTGCCAGCAGCTTAGGTAGGGGCGGGGGGTCCTACGAGCAGTACTTC; D: TRBD2; J: TRBJ2-7; V: TRBV7-9; size: -
CDR3: CASSPQGASAGELFF; DNA: TGTGCCAGCAGCCCACAGGGGGCGTCGGCCGGGGAGCTGTTTTTT; D: TRBD1; J: TRBJ2-2; V: TRBV6-5; size: -
CDR3: CASSLNHPGTGGPEAFF; DNA: TGTGCCAGCAGTCTCAATCATCCCGGGACAGGGGGACCTGAAGCTTTCTTT; D: TRBD1; J: TRBJ1-1; V: TRBV28; size: -
CDR3: CASGAGGPSNIQYF; DNA: TGTGCCAGCGGGGCAGGGGGCCCCTCGAACATTCAGTACTTC; D: TRBD1; J: TRBJ2-4; V: TRBV9; size: -
CDR3: CASSYTGTIYEQYF; DNA: TGTGCCAGCAGTTATACCGGGACAATATACGAGCAGTACTTC; D: -; J: TRBJ2-7; V: TRBV7-2; size: few
CDR3: CASSPRGPITDTQYF; DNA: TGTGCCAGCAGCCCTAGGGGGCCGATCACAGATACGCAGTATTTT; D: TRBD1; J: TRBJ2-3; V: TRBV7-9; size: -
CDR3: CASSLGGGAYEQYF; DNA: TGTGCCAGCAGCTTAGGGGGAGGGGCCTACGAGCAGTACTTC; D: TRBD2; J: TRBJ2-7; V: TRBV7-9; size: few
CDR3: CASSLDGVRTGTNTEAFF; DNA: TGTGCCAGCAGCTTAGATGGGGTGAGGACAGGGACTAACACTGAAGCTTTCTTT; D: TRBD1; J: TRBJ1-1; V: TRBV7-9; size: -
CDR3: CASSLREAYNEQFF; DNA: TGTGCCAGCAGCTTAAGAGAGGCCTACAATGAGCAGTTCTTC; D: -; J: TRBJ2-1; V: TRBV7-8; size: -
CDR3: CASSSPGQEYNEQFF; DNA: TGTGCCAGCAGTTCTCCGGGACAGGAGTACAATGAGCAGTTCTTC; D: TRBD1; J: TRBJ2-1; V: TRBV6-6; size: -
CDR3: CASRRLAGDYEQYF; DNA: TGTGCCAGCAGAAGACTAGCGGGGGACTACGAGCAGTACTTC; D: TRBD2; J: TRBJ2-7; V: TRBV28; size: -
CDR3: CASSPPSGGAYEQYF; DNA: TGTGCCAGCAGCCCCCCTAGCGGGGGGGCCTACGAGCAGTACTTC; D: TRBD2; J: TRBJ2-7; V: TRBV5-4; size: -